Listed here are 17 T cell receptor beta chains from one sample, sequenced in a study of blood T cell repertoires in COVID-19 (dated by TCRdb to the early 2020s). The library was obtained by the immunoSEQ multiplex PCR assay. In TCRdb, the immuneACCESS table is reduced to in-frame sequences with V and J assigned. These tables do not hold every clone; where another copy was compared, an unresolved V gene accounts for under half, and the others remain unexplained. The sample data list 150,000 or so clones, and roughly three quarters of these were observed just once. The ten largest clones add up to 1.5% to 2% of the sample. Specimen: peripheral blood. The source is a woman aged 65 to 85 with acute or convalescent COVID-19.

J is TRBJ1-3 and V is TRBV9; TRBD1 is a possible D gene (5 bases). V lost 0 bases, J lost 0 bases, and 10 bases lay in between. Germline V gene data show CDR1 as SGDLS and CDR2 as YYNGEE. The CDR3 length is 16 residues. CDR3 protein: CASSVGVGLSGNTIYF. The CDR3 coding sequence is TGTGCCAGCAGCGTAGGTGTGGGGCTCTCTGGAAACACCATATATTTT.

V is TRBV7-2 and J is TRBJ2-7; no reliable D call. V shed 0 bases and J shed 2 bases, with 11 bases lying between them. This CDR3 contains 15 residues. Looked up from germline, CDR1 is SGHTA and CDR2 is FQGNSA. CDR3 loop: CASSLARQITYEQYF. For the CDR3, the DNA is TGTGCCAGCAGCTTAGCTCGCCAGATCACCTACGAGCAGTACTTC.

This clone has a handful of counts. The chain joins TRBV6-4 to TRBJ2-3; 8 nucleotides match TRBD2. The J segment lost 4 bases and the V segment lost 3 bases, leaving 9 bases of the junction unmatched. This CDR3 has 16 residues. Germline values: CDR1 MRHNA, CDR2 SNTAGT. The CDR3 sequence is CASSETSGRGADTQYF. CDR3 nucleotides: TGTGCCAGCAGTGAAACAAGCGGGAGAGGGGCAGATACGCAGTATTTT.

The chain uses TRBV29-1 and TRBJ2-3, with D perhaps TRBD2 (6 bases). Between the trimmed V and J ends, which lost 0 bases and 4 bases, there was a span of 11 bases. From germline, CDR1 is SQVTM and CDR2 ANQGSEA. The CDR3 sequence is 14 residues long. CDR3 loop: CSVEDAGISDTQYF. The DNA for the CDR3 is TGCAGCGTTGAAGATGCGGGGATCTCAGATACGCAGTATTTT.

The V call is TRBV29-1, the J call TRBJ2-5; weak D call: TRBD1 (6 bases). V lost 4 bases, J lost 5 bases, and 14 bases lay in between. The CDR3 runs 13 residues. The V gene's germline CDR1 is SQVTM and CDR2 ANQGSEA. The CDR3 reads CSVVLGAGETQYF. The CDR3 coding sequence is TGCAGCGTTGTCTTGGGGGCAGGCGAGACCCAGTACTTC.

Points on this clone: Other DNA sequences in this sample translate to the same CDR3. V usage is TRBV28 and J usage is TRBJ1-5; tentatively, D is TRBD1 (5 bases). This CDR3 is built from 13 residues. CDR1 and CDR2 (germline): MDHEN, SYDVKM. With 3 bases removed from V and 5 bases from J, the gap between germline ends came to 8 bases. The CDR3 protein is CASSFGGDQPQHF. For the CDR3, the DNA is TGTGCCAGCAGTTTTGGAGGGGATCAGCCCCAGCATTTT.

This CDR3 is CASSFREDEQYF. CDR3 bases: TGTGCCAGCAGTTTCCGGGAGGACGAGCAGTACTTC. The rearrangement joins TRBV12-3 or TRBV12-4 to TRBJ2-7; TRBD2 matches at 7 bases. Germline trimming cut 3 bases from V and 5 bases from J; bases unmatched to any gene: 1. The CDR3 loop spans 12 amino acids.

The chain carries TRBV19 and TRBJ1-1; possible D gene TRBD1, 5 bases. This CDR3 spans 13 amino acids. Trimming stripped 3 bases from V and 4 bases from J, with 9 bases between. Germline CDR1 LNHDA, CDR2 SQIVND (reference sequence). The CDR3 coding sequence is TGTGCCAGTAGTATGGGGGGGAGCACTGAAGCTTTCTTT. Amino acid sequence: CASSMGGSTEAFF.

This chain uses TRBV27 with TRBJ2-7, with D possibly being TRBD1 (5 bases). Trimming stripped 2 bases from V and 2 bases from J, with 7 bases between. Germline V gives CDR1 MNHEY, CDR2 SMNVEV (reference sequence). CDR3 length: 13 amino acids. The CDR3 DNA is TGTGCCAGCAGTTTAACAGGAGCCTACGAGCAGTACTTC. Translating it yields CASSLTGAYEQYF.

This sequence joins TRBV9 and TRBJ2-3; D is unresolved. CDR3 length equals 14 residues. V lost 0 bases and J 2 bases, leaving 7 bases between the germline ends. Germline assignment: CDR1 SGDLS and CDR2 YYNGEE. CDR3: CASSVDRSTDTQYF. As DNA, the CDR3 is TGTGCCAGCAGCGTAGACCGGTCCACAGATACGCAGTATTTT.

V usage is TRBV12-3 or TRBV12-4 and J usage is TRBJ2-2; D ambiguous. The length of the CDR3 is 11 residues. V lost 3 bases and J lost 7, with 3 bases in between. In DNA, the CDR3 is TGTGCCAGCAGTTTCGGCGGGGAGCTGTTTTTT. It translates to CASSFGGELFF.

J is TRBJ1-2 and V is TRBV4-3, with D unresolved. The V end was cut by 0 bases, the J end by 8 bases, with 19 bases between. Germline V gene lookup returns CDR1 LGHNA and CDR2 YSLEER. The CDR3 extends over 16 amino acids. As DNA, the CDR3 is TGCGCCAGCAGCCAAGATCTTGGAGGGATCATGGGAGGCTACACCTTC. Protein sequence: CASSQDLGGIMGGYTF.

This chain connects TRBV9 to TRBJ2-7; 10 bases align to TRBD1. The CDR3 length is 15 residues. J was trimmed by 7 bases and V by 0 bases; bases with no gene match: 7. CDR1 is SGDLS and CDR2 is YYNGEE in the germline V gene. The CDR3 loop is CASSVGTGGAWEQYF. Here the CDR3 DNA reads TGTGCCAGCAGCGTAGGGACAGGGGGAGCGTGGGAGCAGTACTTC.

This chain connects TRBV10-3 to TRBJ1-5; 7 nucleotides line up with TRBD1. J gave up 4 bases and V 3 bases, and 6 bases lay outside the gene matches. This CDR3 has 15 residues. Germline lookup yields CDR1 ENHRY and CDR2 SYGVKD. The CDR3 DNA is TGTGCCATCAGTGACCCTGGACAGGATAATCAGCCCCAGCATTTT. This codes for CAISDPGQDNQPQHF.

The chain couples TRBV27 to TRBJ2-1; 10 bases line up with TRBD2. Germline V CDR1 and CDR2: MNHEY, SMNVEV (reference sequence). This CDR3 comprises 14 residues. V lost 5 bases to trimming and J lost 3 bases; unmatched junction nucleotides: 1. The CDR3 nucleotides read TGTGCCAGCAGTCCTAGCGGGAGCTACAATGAGCAGTTCTTC. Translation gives CASSPSGSYNEQFF.

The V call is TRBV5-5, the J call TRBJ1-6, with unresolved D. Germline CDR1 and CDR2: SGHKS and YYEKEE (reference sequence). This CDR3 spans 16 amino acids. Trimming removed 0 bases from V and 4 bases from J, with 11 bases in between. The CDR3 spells CASSLDAGRYNSPLHF. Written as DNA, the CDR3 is TGTGCCAGCAGCTTGGACGCCGGGAGGTATAATTCACCCCTCCACTTT.

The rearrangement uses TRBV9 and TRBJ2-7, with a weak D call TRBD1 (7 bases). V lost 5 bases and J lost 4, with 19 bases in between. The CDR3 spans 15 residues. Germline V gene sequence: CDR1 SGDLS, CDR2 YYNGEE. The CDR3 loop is CASSKDGGGLYEQYF. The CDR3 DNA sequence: TGTGCCAGCAGTAAAGATGGAGGGGGCCTTTACGAGCAGTACTTC.